The source of this T cell receptor beta chain is a study of blood T cell repertoires in COVID-19. Study context: Italy, Spain and the United States were the sources of the convalescent and acute COVID-19 samples. Sources were T cells, B-cell-depleted T cells, or PBMCs; the material itself was cDNA or gDNA.

The CDR3 length is 14 residues. Germline V gives CDR1 LNHDA, CDR2 SQIVND (reference sequence). The ends lost 5 bases at V and 7 bases at J; junction bases unmatched: 6. This clone was seen just once. As handled by the study authors: Quantification of nucleated cells was approximated via reference gene primer amplification. Method: immunoSEQ multiplex PCR; TCRdb's copy keeps in-frame clones and lacks some. The V and J calls and clone size were taken over from that table, and D and trimming were inferred from the DNA. This sample has around 97,000 clones, with almost 90% found just once. This chain uses TRBV19 with TRBJ2-1; 9 bases line up with TRBD2. The sample consisted of peripheral blood. This receptor was taken from a human donor in a cohort sampled during active COVID-19. The chain's CDR3 is CASSSRLAANEQFF. Here the CDR3 DNA reads TGTGCCAGTAGTTCCCGACTAGCGGCGAATGAGCAGTTCTTC.